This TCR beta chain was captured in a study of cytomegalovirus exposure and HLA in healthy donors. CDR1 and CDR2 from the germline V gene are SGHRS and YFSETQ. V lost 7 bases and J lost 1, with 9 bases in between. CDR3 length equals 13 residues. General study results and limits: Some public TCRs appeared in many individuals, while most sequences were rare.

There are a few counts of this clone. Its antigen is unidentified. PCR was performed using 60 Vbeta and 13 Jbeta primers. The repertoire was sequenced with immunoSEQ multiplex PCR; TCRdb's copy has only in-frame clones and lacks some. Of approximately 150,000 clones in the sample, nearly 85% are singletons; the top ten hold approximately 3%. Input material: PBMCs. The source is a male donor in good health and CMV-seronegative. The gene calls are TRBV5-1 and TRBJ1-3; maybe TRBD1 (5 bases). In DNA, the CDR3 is TGCGCCAGCCAGGGAATATCTGGAAACACCATATATTTT. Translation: CASQGISGNTIYF. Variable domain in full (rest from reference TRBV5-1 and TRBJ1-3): KAGVTQTPRYLIKTRGQQVTLSCSPISGHRSVSWYQQTPGQGLQFLFEYFSETQRNKGNFPGRFSGRQFSNSRSEMNVSTLELGDSALYLCASQGISGNTIYFGEGSWLTVV.